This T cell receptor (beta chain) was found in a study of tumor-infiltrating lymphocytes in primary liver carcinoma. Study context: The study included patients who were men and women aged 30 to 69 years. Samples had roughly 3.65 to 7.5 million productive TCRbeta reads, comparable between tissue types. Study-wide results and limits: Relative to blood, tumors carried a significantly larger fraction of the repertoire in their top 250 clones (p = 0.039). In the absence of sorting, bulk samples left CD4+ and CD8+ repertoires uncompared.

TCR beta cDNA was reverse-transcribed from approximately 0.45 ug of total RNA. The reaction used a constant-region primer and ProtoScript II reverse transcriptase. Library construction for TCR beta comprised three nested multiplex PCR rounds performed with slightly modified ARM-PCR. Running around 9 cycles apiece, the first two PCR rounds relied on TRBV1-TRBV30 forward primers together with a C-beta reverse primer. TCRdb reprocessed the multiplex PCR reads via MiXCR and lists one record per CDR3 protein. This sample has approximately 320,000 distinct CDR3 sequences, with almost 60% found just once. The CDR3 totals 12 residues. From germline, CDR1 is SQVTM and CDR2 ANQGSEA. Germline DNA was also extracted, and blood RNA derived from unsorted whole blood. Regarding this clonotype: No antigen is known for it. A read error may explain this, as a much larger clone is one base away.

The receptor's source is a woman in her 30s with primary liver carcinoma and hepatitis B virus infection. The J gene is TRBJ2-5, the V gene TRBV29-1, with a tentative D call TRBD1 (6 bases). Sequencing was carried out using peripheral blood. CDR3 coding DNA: TGCATCGTTGAAGTAACAGGGGAGACCCAGTACTTC. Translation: CIVEVTGETQYF.